The text below deals with one TCR beta chain. Its antigen is unknown. Random hexamers primed reverse transcription of roughly 0.45 to 1 ug RNA. Multiplex immunoSEQ PCR targeted 54 Vbeta and 13 Jbeta TCR beta segments. TCRdb processed the immunoSEQ multiplex PCR reads anew with MiXCR; each CDR3 protein has one entry. The top ten clones hold about 0.11% of a sample with some 260,000 distinct CDR3 sequences, about 85% of them seen once. These data originate in a study of CD8 T cells in Susac syndrome. Study results and caveats: The study conceded that its TCR sequencing and HLA analysis involved relatively few individuals.

The CDR3 length is 14 residues. With V trimmed by 7 bases and J by 1 base, 4 bases remained unmatched. From germline, CDR1 is MNHEY and CDR2 SMNVEV (reference sequence). CD8+ and CD4+ T cells from blood underwent TCR beta sequencing. In the multiple sclerosis control group, patients were treatment-naive and had stable or active relapsing-remitting disease. The receptor's source is a human donor with multiple sclerosis. The sample comprised CD8+ T cells from PBMCs. The chain combines TRBV27 with TRBJ1-5; the match to TRBD1 covers 7 bases. CDR3 bases: TGTGCCAGCACCCAAGGGGGCAGCAATCAGCCCCAGCATTTT. This gives the protein CASTQGGSNQPQHF.